This T cell receptor beta chain comes out of a study of T cell responses to AZD1222 COVID-19 vaccine. On this clone itself: What it recognizes is unknown.

Per the germline V gene, CDR1 is SGHDT and CDR2 is YYEEEE. With 7 bases removed from V and 1 base from J, the gap between germline ends came to 17 bases. CDR3 length: 15 residues. Profiling relied on immunoSEQ multiplex PCR, and the TCRdb table lists in-frame clones only, not all of them. The repertoire holds about 140,000 clones, with roughly 92% as singletons. Study-level points and caveats: The span of vaccine-associated CD4 TCRs extended across spike, with dominance at 160-218 and 743-854. Possibly, clonal diversity was underestimated; donors were largely white British and included more females.

Source: peripheral blood, taken on day 0 of AZD1222 vaccination. The J gene is TRBJ1-1, the V gene TRBV5-6, with D perhaps matching TRBD1 (5 bases). The TCR originated in an adult in good health. The CDR3 DNA is TGTGCCAGCGGCGCCGCCGGAGGGACGAACACTGAAGCTTTCTTT. It yields the protein CASGAAGGTNTEAFF.